The rows below give T cell receptor beta chains drawn from one sample of a study of vaccination and CD4 T cells after COVID-19. Via MiXCR, TCRdb re-called the PCR reads, giving one row per CDR3 protein. Here the sample spans approximately 6,600 distinct CDR3 sequences, roughly 51% being singletons. These receptors are not linked to any known antigen. Material: CD4+ T cells from blood, cultured in vitro. The receptors stem from a human donor in good health. CDR3s include the opening cysteine and the closing phenylalanine or tryptophan. D genes are given only for firm matches. The listing skips clone size in some rows; elsewhere it reads once, few, many or a size class.

-	few	TRBV15	TRBJ2-1	CATSERVDSYNEQFF	TGTGCCACCAGCGAACGGGTGGACTCCTACAATGAGCAGTTCTTC
TRBD2	few	TRBV11-1	TRBJ2-2	CASSIEGLASVTGELFF	TGTGCCAGCAGCATAGAGGGACTAGCGTCGGTCACCGGGGAGCTGTTTTTT
TRBD1	-	TRBV19	TRBJ2-7	CASSAQTGLGSEQYF	TGTGCCAGTAGTGCCCAGACAGGGTTGGGGAGCGAGCAGTACTTC
-	-	TRBV7-7	TRBJ2-5	CASSSPAGGRETQYF	TGTGCCAGCAGCTCCCCAGCCGGGGGTAGAGAGACCCAGTACTTC
-	-	TRBV30	TRBJ2-7	CAWRVSSYEQYF	TGTGCCTGGAGAGTAAGCTCCTACGAGCAGTACTTC
-	-	TRBV5-8	TRBJ1-2	CASSRWEVGNGYTF	TGTGCCAGCAGCCGATGGGAGGTCGGGAACGGCTACACCTTC
-	few	TRBV27	TRBJ2-1	CASSFGASYNEQFF	TGTGCCAGCAGTTTTGGGGCTTCCTACAATGAGCAGTTCTTC
TRBD1	-	TRBV6-1	TRBJ2-7	CASTSDRGTYEQYF	TGTGCCAGCACTTCCGACAGGGGAACCTACGAGCAGTACTTC
-	-	TRBV28	TRBJ1-2	CASSLRADYGYTF	TGTGCCAGCAGCCTCCGGGCCGACTATGGCTACACCTTC
TRBD1	-	TRBV7-6	TRBJ1-3	CASSLTGDSGNTIYF	TGTGCCAGCAGCTTAACAGGGGACTCTGGAAACACCATATATTTT
TRBD2	-	TRBV5-8	TRBJ2-7	CASSWSSGLYEQYF	TGTGCCAGCAGCTGGTCTAGCGGGCTCTACGAGCAGTACTTC
TRBD2	-	TRBV28	TRBJ2-1	CASSPLAGDYNEQFF	TGTGCCAGCAGTCCCCTAGCGGGAGATTACAATGAGCAGTTCTTC
-	-	TRBV11-3	TRBJ2-1	CASSPGPAHNEQFF	TGTGCCAGCAGCCCCGGACCCGCGCACAATGAGCAGTTCTTC
-	few	TRBV20-1	TRBJ2-3	CSARGQGLGTDTQYF	TGCAGTGCTAGAGGGCAGGGCTTGGGCACAGATACGCAGTATTTT
-	-	TRBV12-3/TRBV12-4	TRBJ1-2	CASRQEVLMGYTF	TGTGCCAGCAGGCAAGAGGTTCTTATGGGCTACACCTTC
-	-	TRBV27	TRBJ1-3	CASRDSSGNTIYF	TGTGCCAGCAGGGACAGCTCTGGAAACACCATATATTTT
-	-	TRBV30	TRBJ1-1	CAWSVRANTEAFF	TGTGCCTGGTCTGTCAGGGCGAACACTGAAGCTTTCTTT
-	few	TRBV6-2/TRBV6-3	TRBJ1-2	CASSQQGYGYTF	TGTGCCAGCAGTCAACAGGGTTATGGCTACACCTTC
TRBD1	-	TRBV30	TRBJ1-6	CAWTGGDSPLHF	TGTGCCTGGACAGGGGGGGATTCACCCCTCCACTTT
TRBD1	few	TRBV19	TRBJ2-3	CASSSGTGFPDTQYF	TGTGCCAGTAGCTCCGGGACAGGGTTTCCAGATACGCAGTATTTT
-	-	TRBV28	TRBJ1-2	CASSSPRVNGYTF	TGTGCCAGCAGTTCTCCCAGGGTAAATGGCTACACCTTC
-	few	TRBV20-1	TRBJ2-3	CSARDRLLTGFGTDTQYF	TGCAGTGCTAGAGATCGCCTCTTAACAGGGTTTGGTACAGATACGCAGTATTTT